Below are 27 T cell receptor beta chains sequenced from a single sample in a study of cytomegalovirus exposure and HLA in healthy donors. Both 60 Vbeta primers and 13 Jbeta primers went into the PCR. Sequencing was performed with immunoSEQ multiplex PCR; in TCRdb, only in-frame clones are kept and a portion is missing. The repertoire holds approximately 160,000 clones, with roughly 80% as singletons. Material for sequencing was PBMCs. The receptors were gathered from a girl aged 2 to 10 in good health and CMV-seropositive.

The chain links TRBV5-6 to TRBJ2-3, with TRBD2 as a possible D gene (6 bases). This CDR3 region has 13 residues. The V gene's germline CDR1 is SGHDT and CDR2 YYEEEE. V lost 0 bases, J lost 4 bases, and 6 bases lay in between. The CDR3 DNA sequence: TGTGCCAGCAGCTTGGGGGGGGCAGATACGCAGTATTTT. It is translated as CASSLGGADTQYF.

The V call is TRBV6-1, the J call TRBJ2-7, with D possibly TRBD2 on 6 matching bases. CDR3 size: 13 residues. Germline CDR1 MNHNS, CDR2 SASEGT. Trimming took 2 bases from V and 3 from J, leaving 8 bases between them. The CDR3 spells CASSERGYYEQYF. The CDR3 coding sequence is TGTGCCAGCAGTGAACGGGGGTACTACGAGCAGTACTTC.

This clone showed up just once. In DNA, the CDR3 is TGTGCCAGCAGTGATGGTAGCGCTGGGGCCAACGTCCTGACTTTC. This gives the protein CASSDGSAGANVLTF. The chain uses TRBV6-4 and TRBJ2-6; a weak D match, TRBD2 (5 bases). The CDR3 sequence is 15 residues long. CDR1 and CDR2 from the germline V gene are MRHNA and SNTAGT. V was cut by 3 bases and J by 2 bases, with 8 bases left in between.

The genes are TRBV5-1 and TRBJ2-3, with D maybe TRBD2 (5 bases). The CDR3 covers 14 residues. Trimming removed 3 bases from V and 10 bases from J, with 18 bases in between. Germline values: CDR1 SGHRS, CDR2 YFSETQ. The CDR3 sequence is CASSSSGNGDAQYF. The CDR3 region has the DNA TGCGCCAGCAGCTCGTCCGGAAACGGGGATGCGCAGTATTTT.

The chain carries TRBV28 and TRBJ1-5; the D gene is possibly TRBD1 (6 bases). Germline V lookup: CDR1 MDHEN, CDR2 SYDVKM. This CDR3 is 13 amino acids long. V was clipped by 5 bases and J by 8 bases, with 13 bases between them. This chain's CDR3 is CASSKGQLEPQHF. The CDR3 DNA reads as TGTGCCAGCAGTAAGGGACAACTGGAGCCCCAGCATTTT.

CDR3 amino acids: CAWSVGLAYTYEQYF. DNA of the CDR3: TGTGCCTGGAGTGTCGGGCTAGCGTATACCTACGAGCAGTACTTC. The chain couples TRBV30 to TRBJ2-7; possibly TRBD2 for D (6 bases). Germline V gene lookup returns CDR1 GTSNPN and CDR2 SVGIG (reference sequence). The length of the CDR3 is 15 residues. With 0 bases removed from V and 2 bases from J, the gap between germline ends came to 14 bases.

This chain joins TRBV4-2 and TRBJ1-1; D is unclear. The CDR3 spans 14 residues. V lost 5 bases and J lost 8, with 18 bases in between. Germline CDR1 is LGHNA and CDR2 is YNFKEQ. This chain's CDR3 is CASSASQAKKEAFF. The DNA for the CDR3 is TGTGCCAGCAGCGCCTCCCAGGCGAAGAAAGAAGCTTTCTTT.

The sample holds a few counts of this clone. CDR3 amino acids: CASSPQAEGQFF. DNA for the CDR3: TGTGCCAGCAGCCCTCAAGCGGAAGGGCAGTTCTTC. The rearrangement uses TRBV7-9 and TRBJ2-1, with D tentatively TRBD2 (5 bases). The CDR3 has 12 amino acids. V dropped 5 bases and J dropped 12 bases, with 14 bases sitting between them. Germline V gives CDR1 SEHNR, CDR2 FQNEAQ (reference sequence).

The sample holds one count of this clone. The chain uses TRBV29-1 and TRBJ2-1, with 11 bases identical to TRBD1. Germline assignment: CDR1 SQVTM and CDR2 ANQGSEA. The CDR3 is made up of 14 amino acids. Trimming cost V 8 bases and J 12 bases; bases outside gene matches: 15. The CDR3 sequence: CSSSRDRGIGRQFF. The CDR3 coding sequence is TGCAGCTCTTCTAGGGACAGGGGGATTGGGAGGCAGTTCTTC.

The rearrangement links TRBV10-3 to TRBJ1-5, with no clear D. Trimming cost V 4 bases and J 3 bases, with 10 bases left between them. This CDR3 is 14 amino acids long. Germline V gives CDR1 ENHRY, CDR2 SYGVKD. The CDR3 region has the DNA TGTGCCATCAGTGCAACGAGGAACAATCAGCCCCAGCATTTT. Protein product: CAISATRNNQPQHF.

The sample holds one count of this clone. This chain joins TRBV27 and TRBJ2-2; the D gene is possibly TRBD1 (5 bases). The CDR3 consists of 16 residues. Germline-derived CDR1 and CDR2 are MNHEY and SMNVEV (reference sequence). Trimming removed 3 bases at V and 1 base at J, with 12 bases between. CDR3 nucleotides: TGTGCCAGCAGTTTTTCGGGCAGGGTGAACACCGGGGAGCTGTTTTTT. Translated, it gives CASSFSGRVNTGELFF.

This chain joins TRBV28 and TRBJ1-3; no clear D gene. Germline lookup yields CDR1 MDHEN and CDR2 SYDVKM. V lost 7 bases and J 4 bases, leaving 14 bases between the germline ends. This CDR3 contains 14 residues. This chain's CDR3 is CASKPRGYGNTIYF. The DNA for the CDR3 is TGTGCCAGCAAGCCCAGAGGGTACGGAAACACCATATATTTT.

The chain couples TRBV27 to TRBJ1-1, with 7 nucleotides matching TRBD1. The CDR3 has 15 residues. Germline V lookup: CDR1 MNHEY, CDR2 SMNVEV (reference sequence). After removal of 3 bases from V and 0 bases from J, the junction contained 4 bases not matched to a gene. CDR3 region: CASSLTGPLNTEAFF. The CDR3, as DNA: TGTGCCAGCAGTTTGACAGGGCCCCTGAACACTGAAGCTTTCTTT.

This chain connects TRBV5-1 to TRBJ2-7, with no clear D. This CDR3 has 14 amino acids. Trimming stripped 1 base from V and 2 bases from J, with 10 bases between. Germline V gene lookup returns CDR1 SGHRS and CDR2 YFSETQ. Written as DNA, the CDR3 is TGCGCCAGCAGCTTGTCTAAAGCTCCCTACGAGCAGTACTTC. Its translation: CASSLSKAPYEQYF.

V and J are TRBV27 and TRBJ1-5, with 8 bases fitting TRBD1. Losses at the gene ends were 2 bases for V and 4 bases for J; bases not matched to a gene: 7. This CDR3 contains 16 residues. Germline V CDR1 and CDR2: MNHEY, SMNVEV (reference sequence). CDR3 protein: CASSLIRQGANQPQHF. The CDR3 DNA reads TGTGCCAGCAGTTTAATCAGGCAGGGGGCTAATCAGCCCCAGCATTTT.

The gene calls are TRBV7-6 and TRBJ2-1; TRBD2 matches at 13 bases. After removal of 5 bases from V and 12 bases from J, the junction contained 4 bases not matched to a gene. Germline values: CDR1 SGHVS, CDR2 FNYEAQ. The CDR3 totals 13 residues. DNA of the CDR3: TGTGCCAGCAGCCCACTAGCGGGAGGGCGGCAGTTCTTC. Translating gives CASSPLAGGRQFF. Using reference TRBV7-6 and TRBJ2-1 for the parts outside the CDR3, the full variable domain is GAGVSQSPRYKVTKRGQDVALRCDPISGHVSLYWYRQALGQGPEFLTYFNYEAQQDKSGLPNDRFSAERPEGSISTLTIQRTEQRDSAMYRCASSPLAGGRQFFGPGTRLTVL.

The rearrangement uses TRBV6-5 and TRBJ1-1; D is unclear. The CDR3 is made up of 13 amino acids. V was pared by 5 bases and J by 1 base, with 8 bases between. Looked up from germline, CDR1 is MNHEY and CDR2 is SVGAGI. CDR3 residues: CASSPGWNTEAFF. The CDR3 DNA reads TGTGCCAGCAGTCCGGGGTGGAACACTGAAGCTTTCTTT.

J is TRBJ1-1 and V is TRBV28; no definite D call. Trimming took off 2 bases at V and 5 bases at J, with 9 bases between the two ends. Germline values: CDR1 MDHEN, CDR2 SYDVKM. This CDR3 has 13 amino acids. The CDR3 protein is CASSLTVRTEAFF. The CDR3 coding sequence is TGTGCCAGCAGTTTAACCGTCCGGACTGAAGCTTTCTTT.

This clone was counted a few times. This chain connects TRBV4-2 to TRBJ2-4; 10 bases map to TRBD2. The CDR3 is 20 amino acids. The germline V gene has CDR1 LGHNA and CDR2 YNFKEQ. J gave up 0 bases and V 4 bases, and 15 bases lay outside the gene matches. The CDR3 region has the DNA TGTGCCAGCAGCCCTCGGGCTAGCGGGAGTACCTTACTAGCCAAAAACATTCAGTACTTC. Protein product: CASSPRASGSTLLAKNIQYF.

This chain links TRBV5-1 with TRBJ2-5; a possible D gene is TRBD1 (5 bases). Trimming took off 1 base at V and 5 bases at J, with 12 bases between the two ends. The CDR3 covers 14 residues. Germline values: CDR1 SGHRS, CDR2 YFSETQ. Here the CDR3 DNA reads TGCGCCAGCAGCTTGTCCCCAGGGATCGAGACCCAGTACTTC. It yields the protein CASSLSPGIETQYF.

This rearrangement joins TRBV30 to TRBJ2-2; 8 nucleotides match TRBD1. The germline V gene has CDR1 GTSNPN and CDR2 SVGIG (reference sequence). CDR3 size: 11 residues. V lost 7 bases, J lost 6 bases, and 1 base stayed unmatched. Written as DNA, the CDR3 is TGTGCCTTGACAGGGGCCGGGGAGCTGTTTTTT. It is translated as CALTGAGELFF. Supplemented by reference TRBV30 and TRBJ2-2, the full variable domain reads SQTIHQWPATLVQPVGSPLSLECTVEGTSNPNLYWYRQAAGRGLQLLFYSVGIGQISSEVPQNLSASRPQDRQFILSSKKLLLSDSGFYLCALTGAGELFFGEGSRLTVL.

This rearrangement joins TRBV7-9 to TRBJ2-7; tentative D call: TRBD2 (5 bases). V lost 2 bases, J lost 0 bases, and 11 bases lay in between. Germline V CDR1 and CDR2: SEHNR, FQNEAQ (reference sequence). This CDR3 has 15 amino acids. DNA of the CDR3: TGTGCCAGCAGCTTATTGGACTCATACTCCTACGAGCAGTACTTC. Translated: CASSLLDSYSYEQYF.

CDR3 bases: TGTGCCTGGTGGTCCCGGGTCCTCTCAGATACGCAGTATTTT. Translated: CAWWSRVLSDTQYF. The chain uses TRBV30 and TRBJ2-3; D remains unclear. This CDR3 contains 14 residues. Between the trimmed V and J ends, which lost 5 bases and 4 bases, there was a span of 16 bases. Germline loops: CDR1 GTSNPN, CDR2 SVGIG (reference sequence).

The chain combines TRBV10-3 with TRBJ2-1; unclear D gene. V lost 4 bases, J lost 0 bases, and 7 bases lay in between. The CDR3 is 14 residues long. Germline CDR1 ENHRY, CDR2 SYGVKD. CDR3 amino acids: CAISGRSSYNEQFF. CDR3 nucleotide sequence: TGTGCCATCAGTGGGCGGAGCTCCTACAATGAGCAGTTCTTC.

J is TRBJ2-2 and V is TRBV5-1, with D possibly TRBD1 on 5 matching bases. The CDR3 runs to 16 residues. The germline V and J ends were trimmed by 0 bases and 0 bases, with 9 bases remaining between them. CDR1 and CDR2 (germline): SGHRS, YFSETQ. CDR3 nucleotide sequence: TGCGCCAGCAGCTTGGTAGGGGCCACGAACACCGGGGAGCTGTTTTTT. Its protein is CASSLVGATNTGELFF.

V usage is TRBV10-1 and J usage is TRBJ2-7; 8 bases are a match to TRBD2. The CDR3 contains 16 residues. The germline V gene has CDR1 WNHNN and CDR2 SYGVQD (reference sequence). J was trimmed by 1 base and V by 4 bases; bases with no gene match: 9. CDR3 DNA: TGCGCCAGCAGTGGGGGGACGGGAGGGCCTTCCTACGAGCAGTACTTC. This encodes CASSGGTGGPSYEQYF.

The V gene is TRBV4-1, the J gene TRBJ2-7, with D possibly being TRBD1 (6 bases). CDR1 and CDR2 (germline): MGHRA, YSYEKL. This CDR3 is built from 15 residues. The V and J ends lost 3 bases and 0 bases respectively, with 12 bases between them. CDR3 residues: CASSHMTGSSYEQYF. The CDR3 DNA reads as TGCGCCAGCAGCCATATGACAGGAAGCTCCTACGAGCAGTACTTC.